The clone carrying this TCR beta chain was counted between two and nine times. The antigen is not known. The junction and the germline gene differ at one end; a read error may be behind it. Germline values: CDR1 MDHEN, CDR2 SYDVKM. The CDR3 loop spans 12 amino acids. This entry comes from a study of beta chain features in type 1 diabetes. Regarding the study as a whole: More deletions and fewer insertions at VDJ junctions were seen in type 1 diabetes patients. For patients and controls alike, PCR might favor shorter templates to the same degree. Shorter TCRB CDR3s, moderately but significantly so, marked every one of the four CD4+ subsets in Type 1 diabetes patients.

Reverse transcription of all isolated RNA meant that expressed TCRB transcripts were sequenced. Average reads for naive, central memory and regulatory T cell samples were about 4 million. Produced via immunoSEQ multiplex PCR; TCRdb's table is partial and in-frame only. The sample contains 330,000 or so clones, roughly 12% of which appear only once. Sequenced input: naive CD4+ T cells from blood. V gene TRBV28 combines with J gene TRBJ2-1; 7 bases fit TRBD2. The source of this sequence is a woman under 30 with type 1 diabetes. The DNA of the CDR3 is TGTGCCAGCAGTTTGGACGGACTAGAATTGCTCTTC. Translated, it gives CASSLDGLELLF.